This T cell receptor (beta chain) was identified in a study of Ad26.COV2.S vaccination and SARS-CoV-2 variants. The data were produced by immunoSEQ multiplex PCR, yet TCRdb's version contains in-frame clones alone and is incomplete. The sample lists about 410,000 clones; approximately 91% were seen once. Treatment here: 15 to 20 received Ad26.COV2.S at low or high dose, single or two shots; about 5 received placebo; per-sample allocation not given. Collection of the samples took place on day 63 after the first injection of vaccine or placebo. The CDR3 totals 12 residues. Trimming removed 6 bases from V and 4 bases from J, with 10 bases in between. Germline V gives CDR1 MNHEY, CDR2 SVGAGI.

V and J are TRBV6-5 and TRBJ2-7, with a possible D match to TRBD2 (5 bases). The specimen comprised peripheral blood, sampled in a trial of Ad26.COV2.S vaccine versus placebo. This TCR came from a person between 18 and 65 years old who received the Ad26.COV2.S COVID-19 vaccine or a placebo. CDR3 region: CASSNPGYEQYF. In DNA form, the CDR3 reads TGTGCCAGCAGCAATCCGGGATACGAGCAGTACTTC.